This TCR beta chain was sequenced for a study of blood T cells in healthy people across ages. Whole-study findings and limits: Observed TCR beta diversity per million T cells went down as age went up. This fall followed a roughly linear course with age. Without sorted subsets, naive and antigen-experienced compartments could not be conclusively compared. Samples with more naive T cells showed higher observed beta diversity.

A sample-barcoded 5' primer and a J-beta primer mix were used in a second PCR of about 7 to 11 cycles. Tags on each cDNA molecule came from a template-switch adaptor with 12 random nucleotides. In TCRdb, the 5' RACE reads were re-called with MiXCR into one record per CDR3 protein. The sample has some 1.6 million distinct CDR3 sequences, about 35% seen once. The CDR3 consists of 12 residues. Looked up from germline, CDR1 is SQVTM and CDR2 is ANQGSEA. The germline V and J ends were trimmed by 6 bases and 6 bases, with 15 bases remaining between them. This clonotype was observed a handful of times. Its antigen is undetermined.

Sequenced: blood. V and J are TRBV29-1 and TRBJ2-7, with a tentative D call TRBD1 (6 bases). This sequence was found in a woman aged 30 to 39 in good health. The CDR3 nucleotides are TGCAGCGTACCCACACAGGGTTCCGAGCAGTACTTC. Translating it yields CSVPTQGSEQYF.